The rows below give T cell receptor beta chains drawn from one sample of a study of cytomegalovirus exposure and HLA in healthy donors. The assay was immunoSEQ multiplex PCR, and TCRdb's table has in-frame clones only and misses some. The profile shows some 140,000 clones, over 70% of them singletons. Sequenced: PBMCs. All receptors derive from a young man in good health and CMV-seropositive. Each CDR3 is given without its conserved first and last residue. Clone size is stated in some rows and not others, as once, few, many or a class when expanded.

clone_size j_call v_call cdr3_aa
- TRBJ1-1 TRBV6-1 ASSPTGIEAF
- TRBJ2-2 TRBV6-1 ASSARTGNGVATGELF
- TRBJ1-6 TRBV6-6 ASSYSGGGNSPLH
once TRBJ2-5 TRBV19 ASSSSMETQY
- TRBJ2-5 TRBV5-1 ASSWGTGEETQY
- TRBJ1-4 TRBV28 ASSFGGTVFRKLF
- TRBJ2-1 TRBV2 ASSEGGQAVFEEQF
- - TRBV4-2 ASSQVGQAASYEQY
- TRBJ1-6 TRBV2 ASRGSISNSPLH
- TRBJ1-1 TRBV9 ASSVEDVEVNTEAF
- TRBJ2-7 TRBV27 ASSFSLAGSYEQY
- TRBJ1-4 TRBV5-6 ASSLETGTGDEKLF
- TRBJ1-2 TRBV10-3 AISEYSDSAGYT
few TRBJ2-1 TRBV4-1 ASSQELAGLGNEQF
few TRBJ1-5 TRBV28 ASSVSNQPQH
few TRBJ1-1 TRBV4-2 ASSQDLGRPRDAEAF
- TRBJ2-2 TRBV5-1 ASSSLAGNTGELF
once TRBJ2-5 TRBV6-4 ASGHRDQETQY
- TRBJ1-2 TRBV9 ASSARGDSDSYGYT
- TRBJ2-3 TRBV28 ASSSRGSTDTQY
few TRBJ1-5 TRBV11-2 ASSLSGSNQPQH
- TRBJ2-7 TRBV7-8 ASSLVDSAYEQY
- TRBJ2-2 TRBV6-1 ASSILAGHGELF
- TRBJ2-7 TRBV28 ASSRPGGRVEQY
- TRBJ2-7 TRBV5-8 ASSLAGFRNEQY
- TRBJ1-4 TRBV27 ASSWDVMLRGCNTTNEKLF
- TRBJ2-7 TRBV27 ASSSLTGTSSYEQY
- TRBJ2-1 TRBV2 ASSEKTSGYNEQF
- TRBJ2-5 TRBV4-1 ASSRTPGGLQETQY
- TRBJ2-5 TRBV19 ASSRTSGGETQY
- TRBJ2-7 TRBV5-1 ASSLVPGTYEQY
- TRBJ2-7 TRBV5-6 ASTQGGVSYEQY
- TRBJ2-5 TRBV9 ASSAGTKKETQY
- TRBJ1-1 TRBV19 ASTLAEWVNTEAF
- TRBJ2-3 TRBV2 ASSEASGTDTQY
- TRBJ2-7 TRBV6-5 ASRNEGTYEQY
- TRBJ2-2 TRBV11-1 ASALSEAGELF
few TRBJ1-2 TRBV7-2 ASSLSRDGYT
- TRBJ1-2 TRBV6-5 ASSYNSRPSGYT
- TRBJ2-1 TRBV7-2 ASSLRGGDEQF
- TRBJ2-1 TRBV4-2 ASSQGVRWREARRDEQF
few TRBJ1-6 TRBV2 ASRATGFSSPLH
once TRBJ2-1 TRBV20-1 SAKTKGAGF
- TRBJ2-1 TRBV6-6 ASSYLSDREGYEQF
- TRBJ2-7 TRBV5-4 ASSQDRGTAEQY
- TRBJ1-1 TRBV15 ATSGRFSSPGAF
- TRBJ2-2 TRBV25-1 ASSDLRVNTGELF
- TRBJ2-1 TRBV7-8 ASSLAGTGDSYNEQF
once TRBJ2-2 TRBV10-3 AISSPLSGTGELF
few TRBJ2-7 TRBV4-2 ASSQDGTATYEQY
- TRBJ2-1 TRBV6-4 ASSVTRHLTKNNEQF